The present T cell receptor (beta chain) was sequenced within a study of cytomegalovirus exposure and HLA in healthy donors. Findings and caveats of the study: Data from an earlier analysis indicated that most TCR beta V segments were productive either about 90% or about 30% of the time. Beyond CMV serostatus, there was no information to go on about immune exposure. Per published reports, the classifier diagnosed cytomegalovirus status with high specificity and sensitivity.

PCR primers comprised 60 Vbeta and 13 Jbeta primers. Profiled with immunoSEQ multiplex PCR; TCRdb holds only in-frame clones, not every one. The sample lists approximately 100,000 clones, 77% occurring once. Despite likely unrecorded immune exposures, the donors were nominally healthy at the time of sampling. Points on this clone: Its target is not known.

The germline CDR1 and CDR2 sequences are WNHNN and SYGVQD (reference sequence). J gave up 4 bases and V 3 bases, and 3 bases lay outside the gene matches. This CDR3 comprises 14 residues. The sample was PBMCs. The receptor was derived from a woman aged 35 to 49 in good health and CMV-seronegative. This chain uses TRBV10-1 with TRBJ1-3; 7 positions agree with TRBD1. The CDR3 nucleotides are TGCGCCAGCAGTGATGGGACAGACGGAAACACCATATATTTT. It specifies CASSDGTDGNTIYF.